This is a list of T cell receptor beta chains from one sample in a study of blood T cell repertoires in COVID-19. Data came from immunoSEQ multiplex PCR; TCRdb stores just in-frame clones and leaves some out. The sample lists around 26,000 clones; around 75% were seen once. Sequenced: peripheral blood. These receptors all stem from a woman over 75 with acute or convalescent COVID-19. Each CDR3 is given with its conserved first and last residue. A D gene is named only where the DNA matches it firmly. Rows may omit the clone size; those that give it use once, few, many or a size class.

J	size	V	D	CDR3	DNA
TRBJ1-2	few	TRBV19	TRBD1	CASIDRGRNYGYTF	TGTGCCAGTATTGACAGGGGGCGGAACTATGGCTACACCTTC
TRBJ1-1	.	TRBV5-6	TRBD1	CASRRQGALRVTEAFF	TGTGCCAGCAGGAGACAGGGGGCGTTGAGGGTCACTGAAGCTTTCTTT
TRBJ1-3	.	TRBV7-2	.	CASLGDPSGNTIYF	TGTGCCAGCCTGGGAGATCCCTCTGGAAACACCATATATTTT
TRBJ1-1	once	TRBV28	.	CASSTSGVATEAFF	TGTGCCAGCAGCACTTCGGGGGTGGCCACTGAAGCTTTCTTT
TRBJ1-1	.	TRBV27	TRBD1	CASSLWGQGKTEAFF	TGTGCCAGCAGTTTATGGGGACAGGGTAAGACTGAAGCTTTCTTT
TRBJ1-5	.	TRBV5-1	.	CASSLAGNSNQPQHF	TGCGCCAGCAGCTTGGCCGGGAATAGCAATCAGCCCCAGCATTTT
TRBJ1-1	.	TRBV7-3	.	CASSSRGNTEAFF	TGTGCCAGCAGTAGTCGGGGGAACACTGAAGCTTTCTTT
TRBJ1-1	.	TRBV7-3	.	CASSAFSGTEAFF	TGTGCCAGCAGCGCCTTCTCGGGCACTGAAGCTTTCTTT
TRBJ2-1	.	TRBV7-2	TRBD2	CASGRPSGSNEQFF	TGTGCCAGCGGCCGCCCTAGCGGGAGCAATGAGCAGTTCTTC
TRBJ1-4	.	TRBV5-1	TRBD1	CASSTTGAGGEKLFF	TGCGCCAGCAGCACGACAGGGGCTGGTGGTGAAAAACTGTTTTTT
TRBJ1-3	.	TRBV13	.	CASSRIAVRGRSGNTIYF	TGTGCCAGCAGCCGTATTGCTGTAAGGGGTCGGTCTGGAAACACCATATATTTT
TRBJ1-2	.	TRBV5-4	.	CASSPEGESGGNTF	TGTGCCAGCAGCCCCGAGGGGGAGTCCGGGGGGAACACCTTC
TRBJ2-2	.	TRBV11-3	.	CASSFLGAGGELFF	TGTGCCAGCAGCTTTTTAGGGGCCGGCGGGGAGCTGTTTTTT
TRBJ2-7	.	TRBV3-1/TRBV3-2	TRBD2	CASSPSGTTYEQYF	TGTGCCAGCAGCCCTAGCGGGACGACCTACGAGCAGTACTTC
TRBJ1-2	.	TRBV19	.	CASSIGSNYGYTF	TGTGCCAGTAGTATTGGCTCCAACTATGGCTACACCTTC
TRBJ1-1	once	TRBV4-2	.	CASSQEAAHTEAFF	TGTGCCAGCAGCCAAGAGGCGGCCCACACTGAAGCTTTCTTT
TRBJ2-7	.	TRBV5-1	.	CASSRFGGDYEQYF	TGCGCCAGCAGTCGGTTTGGGGGCGACTACGAGCAGTACTTC
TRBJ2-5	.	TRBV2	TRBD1	CASSEETGRGLGKTQYF	TGTGCCAGCAGTGAAGAGACAGGGAGAGGGTTAGGGAAGACCCAGTACTTC
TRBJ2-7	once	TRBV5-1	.	CASSLEGSYEQYF	TGCGCCAGCAGCTTGGAGGGGTCCTACGAGCAGTACTTC
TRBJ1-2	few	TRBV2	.	CASSKGGLDYGYTF	TGTGCCAGCAGTAAGGGAGGATTGGACTATGGCTACACCTTC
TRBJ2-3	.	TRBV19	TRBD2	CASSISGGSTDTQYF	TGTGCCAGTAGTATTAGCGGGGGGAGCACAGATACGCAGTATTTT
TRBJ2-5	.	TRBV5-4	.	CASRFRETQYF	TGTGCCAGCAGATTCCGGGAGACCCAGTACTTC
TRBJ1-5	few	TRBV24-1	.	CATSDPSTGSQHF	TGTGCCACCAGTGATCCCTCTACGGGGTCCCAGCATTTT
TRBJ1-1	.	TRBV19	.	CASSNRDTRSREAFF	TGTGCCAGTAGTAACCGGGACACCCGATCCCGTGAAGCTTTCTTT
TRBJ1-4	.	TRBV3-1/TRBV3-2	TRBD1	CASSPFIPGQGAEKLFF	TGTGCCAGCAGCCCTTTTATCCCGGGACAGGGAGCCGAAAAACTGTTTTTT
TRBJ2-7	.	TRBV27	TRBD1	CASSLSRTGSYEQYF	TGTGCCAGCAGTTTATCTAGGACAGGGTCCTACGAGCAGTACTTC
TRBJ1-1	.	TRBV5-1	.	CASSLVHGNTEAFF	TGCGCCAGCAGCTTGGTCCACGGGAACACTGAAGCTTTCTTT
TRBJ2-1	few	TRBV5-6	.	CASSVAEGGDEQFF	TGTGCCAGCAGCGTGGCCGAAGGGGGGGATGAGCAGTTCTTC
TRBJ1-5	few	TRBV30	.	CAWSVRGQGRGQPQHF	TGTGCCTGGAGTGTACGGGGGCAGGGGAGGGGTCAGCCCCAGCATTTT
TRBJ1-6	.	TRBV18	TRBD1	CASSPQGQGDRYNSPLHF	TGTGCCAGCTCACCTCAGGGACAGGGGGACAGATATAATTCACCCCTCCACTTT
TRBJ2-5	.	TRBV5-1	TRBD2	CASSPRLAGLETQYF	TGCGCCAGCAGCCCTAGACTAGCGGGACTGGAGACCCAGTACTTC
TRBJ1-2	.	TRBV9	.	CASSVMEQSYGYTF	TGTGCCAGCAGCGTAATGGAACAGAGCTATGGCTACACCTTC
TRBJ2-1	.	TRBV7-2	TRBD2	CASSLTSGGAYNEQFF	TGTGCCAGCAGCTTAACTAGCGGGGGGGCTTACAATGAGCAGTTCTTC
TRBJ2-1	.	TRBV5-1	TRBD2	CASTASGGSSYNEQFF	TGCGCCAGCACGGCTAGCGGGGGGAGCTCCTACAATGAGCAGTTCTTC
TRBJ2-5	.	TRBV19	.	CASSILQGHQETQYF	TGTGCCAGTAGTATACTCCAGGGGCACCAAGAGACCCAGTACTTC
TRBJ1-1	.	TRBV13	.	CASSTVSEGNTEAFF	TGTGCCAGCAGCACCGTGTCGGAGGGGAACACTGAAGCTTTCTTT
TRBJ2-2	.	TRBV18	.	CASSPTGNTGELFF	TGTGCCAGCTCACCTACCGGGAACACCGGGGAGCTGTTTTTT
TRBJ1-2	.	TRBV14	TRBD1	CASSQRQGRNYGYTF	TGTGCCAGCAGCCAGCGACAGGGAAGGAACTATGGCTACACCTTC
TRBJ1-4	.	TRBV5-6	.	CASSLARDGEKLFF	TGTGCCAGCAGCTTGGCCAGGGATGGGGAAAAACTGTTTTTT
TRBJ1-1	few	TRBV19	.	CASSIDWRQEAFF	TGTGCCAGTAGTATAGATTGGCGGCAGGAAGCTTTCTTT
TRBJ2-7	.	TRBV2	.	CASRQVGTDYF	TGTGCCAGTCGGCAGGTCGGGACTGACTACTTC
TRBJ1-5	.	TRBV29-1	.	CSVEQGPNQPQHF	TGCAGCGTTGAGCAGGGCCCCAATCAGCCCCAGCATTTT
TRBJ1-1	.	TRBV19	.	CASREGGNTEAFF	TGTGCCAGTAGGGAAGGGGGGAACACTGAAGCTTTCTTT
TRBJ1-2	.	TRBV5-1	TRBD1	CASNGQGAGDGYTF	TGCGCCAGCAACGGACAGGGGGCCGGTGATGGCTACACCTTC
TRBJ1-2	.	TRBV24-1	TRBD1	CATSDRRGDYGYTF	TGTGCCACCAGTGATCGCAGGGGGGACTATGGCTACACCTTC
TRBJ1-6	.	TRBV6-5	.	CASRRAGENSPLHF	TGTGCCAGCAGGAGGGCGGGAGAGAATTCACCCCTCCACTTT
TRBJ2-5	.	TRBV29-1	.	CSVEEVLWRKTQYF	TGCAGCGTTGAAGAGGTCTTGTGGAGAAAGACCCAGTACTTC
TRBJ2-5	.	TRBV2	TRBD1	CASSQQGAREKTQYF	TGTGCCAGCAGTCAACAGGGGGCGCGGGAAAAGACCCAGTACTTC
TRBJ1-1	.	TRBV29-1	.	CSAVGGGTEAFF	TGCAGCGCCGTAGGGGGGGGCACTGAAGCTTTCTTT
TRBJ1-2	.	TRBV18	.	CASSDRRDNYGYTF	TGTGCCAGCTCCGATCGAAGAGATAACTATGGCTACACCTTC
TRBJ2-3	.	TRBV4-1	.	CASSQGGWVTSTDTQYF	TGCGCCAGCAGCCAGGGGGGTTGGGTTACTAGCACAGATACGCAGTATTTT
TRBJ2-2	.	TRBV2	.	CASRAGPVEGELFF	TGTGCCAGCAGGGCTGGTCCCGTGGAGGGGGAGCTGTTTTTT
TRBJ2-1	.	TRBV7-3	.	CASSLTRFSSYNEQFF	TGTGCCAGCAGCCTCACTAGGTTTAGCTCCTACAATGAGCAGTTCTTC
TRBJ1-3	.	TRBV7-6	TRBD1	CASSLEQTGTGAFYTIYF	TGTGCCAGCAGTTTGGAGCAGACTGGGACAGGGGCTTTCTACACCATATATTTT
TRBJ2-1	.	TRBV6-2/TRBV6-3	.	CASSYVQGVQFF	TGTGCCAGCAGTTACGTACAGGGTGTGCAGTTCTTC
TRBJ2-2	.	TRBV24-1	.	CATGQRTGELFF	TGTGCCACCGGACAGCGAACCGGGGAGCTGTTTTTT
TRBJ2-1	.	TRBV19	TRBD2	CASSQSPGTRTYNEQFF	TGTGCCAGTAGTCAATCTCCCGGGACTAGAACCTACAATGAGCAGTTCTTC
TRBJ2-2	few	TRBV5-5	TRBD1	CASSFGTGETGELFF	TGTGCCAGCAGCTTCGGGACAGGGGAAACCGGGGAGCTGTTTTTT
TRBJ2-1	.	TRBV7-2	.	CASSLAARGTYNEQFF	TGTGCCAGCAGCTTAGCTGCAAGGGGCACCTACAATGAGCAGTTCTTC